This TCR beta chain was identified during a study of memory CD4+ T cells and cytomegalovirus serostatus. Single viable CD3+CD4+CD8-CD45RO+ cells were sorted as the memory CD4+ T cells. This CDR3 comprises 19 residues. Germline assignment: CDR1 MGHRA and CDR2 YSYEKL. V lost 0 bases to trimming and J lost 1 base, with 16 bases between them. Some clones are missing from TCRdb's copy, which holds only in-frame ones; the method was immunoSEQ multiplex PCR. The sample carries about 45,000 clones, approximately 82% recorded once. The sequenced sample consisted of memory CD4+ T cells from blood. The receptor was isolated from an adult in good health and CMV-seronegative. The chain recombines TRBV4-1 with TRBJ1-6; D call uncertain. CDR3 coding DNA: TGCGCCAGCAGCCAAGATCTCTTTGGGTTAGCATCCTATAATTCACCCCTCCACTTT. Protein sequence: CASSQDLFGLASYNSPLHF.